Detailed here is one TCR beta chain. Antigen: not known. This record comes from a study of CD8+ T cells in alopecia areata. General study findings and limits: Scalp clonality, together with expanded CD8+ clones among the top 100, fell significantly with tofacitinib. In blood and scalp, many expanded lesional clones persisted during tofacitinib. Compared with normal scalp, lesional scalp had higher clonality and more expanded CD8+ clones. Scalp sequencing captures resident alphabeta T cells of normal skin too.

Once RNA had been extracted, it was reverse transcribed into cDNA to act as the sequencing template. The assay was immunoSEQ multiplex PCR, and TCRdb's table has in-frame clones only and misses some. The table includes about 190,000 clones, 60% detected once. The CDR3 runs to 15 residues. CDR1 and CDR2 from the germline V gene are SGHNT and YYREEE (reference sequence). With 1 base removed from V and 0 bases from J, the gap between germline ends came to 11 bases. Treatment specified: oral pan-JAK inhibitor, 5-10 mg twice daily. The sample here was CD4+ T cells sorted from blood, taken at week 24, from a patient treated with tofacitinib. The genes are TRBV5-4 and TRBJ2-7; maybe TRBD2 (6 bases). This clonotype was sampled from a human donor with alopecia areata. The CDR3 sequence: CASSLSSGRSYEQYF. Here the CDR3 DNA reads TGTGCCAGCAGCTTGAGTAGCGGTCGCTCCTACGAGCAGTACTTC.